This TCR beta chain was sequenced during a study of tumor-infiltrating lymphocytes in localized non-small cell lung cancer. The overall study: The cohort mixed smokers and never-smokers, several histologies, and some post-neoadjuvant-chemotherapy samples. Each patient gave resected tumor and non-adjacent uninvolved lung tissue. Findings and limits, study-wide: Immunotypes IM1 and IM2 had similar TCR-derived T-cell fractions.

On this clone itself: Its antigen remains unidentified.

Produced via immunoSEQ multiplex PCR; TCRdb's table is partial and in-frame only. Seen here are some 11,000 clones, less than 75% observed once, and the top ten hold 8% to 13%. Germline V gene sequence: CDR1 ENHRY, CDR2 SYGVKD. The CDR3 covers 14 residues. Unmatched junction bases numbered 5, after V lost 10 bases and J lost 2 bases. This sequence joins TRBV10-3 and TRBJ2-3; 11 bases align to TRBD2. The source is a human donor with non-small cell lung cancer. The sample was uninvolved lung tissue not adjacent to the tumor. Here the CDR3 reads CATWTSGSTDTQYF. CDR3 DNA sequence: TGTGCCACCTGGACTAGCGGGTCCACAGATACGCAGTATTTT.